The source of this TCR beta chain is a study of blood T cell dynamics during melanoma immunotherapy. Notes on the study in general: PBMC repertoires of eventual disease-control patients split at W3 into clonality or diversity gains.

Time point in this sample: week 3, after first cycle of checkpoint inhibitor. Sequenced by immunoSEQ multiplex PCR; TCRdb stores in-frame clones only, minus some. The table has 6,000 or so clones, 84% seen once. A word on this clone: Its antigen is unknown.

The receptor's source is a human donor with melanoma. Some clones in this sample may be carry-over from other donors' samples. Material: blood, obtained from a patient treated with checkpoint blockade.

CDR3 residues: CASSLGFPASNEKLFF. The CDR3, as DNA: TGCGCCAGCAGCTTGGGGTTCCCAGCCTCTAATGAAAAACTGTTTTTT. The chain employs TRBV5-1 and TRBJ1-4; D remains unclear. Trimming pared 0 bases from V and 3 bases from J, leaving 12 bases between. Germline V gene lookup returns CDR1 SGHRS and CDR2 YFSETQ. This CDR3 region has 16 residues. Based on the CDR3 plus reference TRBV5-1 and TRBJ1-4, the full variable domain is KAGVTQTPRYLIKTRGQQVTLSCSPISGHRSVSWYQQTPGQGLQFLFEYFSETQRNKGNFPGRFSGRQFSNSRSEMNVSTLELGDSALYLCASSLGFPASNEKLFFGSGTQLSVL.